These 23 T cell receptor beta chains came from one sample sequenced in a study of cytomegalovirus exposure and HLA in healthy donors. A multiplex PCR was run with 60 Vbeta primers and 13 Jbeta primers. The assay was immunoSEQ multiplex PCR, and TCRdb's table has in-frame clones only and misses some. In the table there are tens of thousands of clones, 73% of which are singletons. Material: PBMCs. All receptors derive from a man aged 50 to 59 in good health and CMV-seronegative.

This chain links TRBV9 with TRBJ1-1; possibly TRBD1 for D (6 bases). The CDR3 length is 15 residues. CDR1 is SGDLS, CDR2 YYNGEE, per germline. Trimming took off 4 bases at V and 1 base at J, with 14 bases between the two ends. The CDR3 sequence: CASSKGGGPNTEAFF. The CDR3 DNA is TGTGCCAGCAGCAAGGGGGGGGGCCCGAACACTGAAGCTTTCTTT.

The chain recombines TRBV19 with TRBJ1-6; D uncertain. Germline-derived CDR1 and CDR2 are LNHDA and SQIVND (reference sequence). This CDR3 is 15 amino acids long. Trimming pared 7 bases from V and 0 bases from J, leaving 10 bases between. CDR3 bases: TGTGCCAGTAAGCAAGAAAGCTCCTATAATTCACCCCTCCACTTT. Translating it yields CASKQESSYNSPLHF.

A remark on this clone: The sample carries other DNA sequences with the same CDR3. The CDR3 DNA follows: TGTGCCAGCAGCAAGGTAATAGTGAGGGAGTGGAGCAATCAGCCCCAGCATTTT. The encoded protein is CASSKVIVREWSNQPQHF. The chain couples TRBV21-1 to TRBJ1-5. TRBV21-1 is given as a pseudogene. CDR3 length equals 18 residues.

The chain is built from TRBV6-4 and TRBJ2-3; maybe TRBD1 (6 bases). Germline-derived CDR1 and CDR2 are MRHNA and SNTAGT. CDR3 length: 14 residues. V was pared by 5 bases and J by 0 bases, with 9 bases between. The CDR3 sequence: CASSPRGSTDTQYF. CDR3 nucleotide sequence: TGTGCCAGCAGTCCGAGGGGGAGCACAGATACGCAGTATTTT.

A few counts support this clone. Other DNA sequences from this sample encode an identical CDR3 as well. The chain is built from TRBV6-5 and TRBJ1-2; perhaps TRBD1 as D (5 bases). The V end lost 4 bases, the J end lost 2 bases, and 8 bases lay between the germline ends. Per the germline V gene, CDR1 is MNHEY and CDR2 is SVGAGI. The CDR3 has 13 residues. The CDR3 reads CASSSTGNYGYTF. The DNA of the CDR3 is TGTGCCAGCAGTTCCACAGGCAACTATGGCTACACCTTC.

CDR3 coding DNA: TGTGCCAGCATCAGACAGGGGAGCTACGAGCAGTACTTC. This sequence encodes CASIRQGSYEQYF. This chain links TRBV6-1 with TRBJ2-7, with TRBD1 matching over 8 bases. The CDR3 length is 13 residues. Germline V CDR1 and CDR2: MNHNS, SASEGT. V was clipped by 7 bases and J by 3 bases; unmatched bases: 5.

The chain joins TRBV6-6 to TRBJ1-2; D may be TRBD1 (6 bases). The V and J ends lost 6 bases and 8 bases respectively, with 16 bases between them. The CDR3 covers 13 residues. Germline lookup yields CDR1 MNHNY and CDR2 SVGAGI (reference sequence). CDR3 in amino acids: CASSRTGSEGYTF. CDR3 coding DNA: TGTGCCAGCAGCCGTACAGGGTCTGAGGGCTACACCTTC.

The V call is TRBV11-1, the J call TRBJ2-3, with D possibly being TRBD2 (5 bases). Germline V gene lookup returns CDR1 SGHAT and CDR2 FQDESV (reference sequence). The V and J ends lost 4 bases and 3 bases respectively, with 11 bases between them. This CDR3 contains 14 residues. CDR3 loop: CASSSVRGTDTQYF. Here the CDR3 DNA reads TGTGCCAGCAGCTCCGTCCGGGGAACAGATACGCAGTATTTT.

This chain joins TRBV7-9 and TRBJ1-1; D not certain. V was clipped by 1 base and J by 6 bases, with 6 bases between them. CDR3 length equals 12 residues. Per the germline V gene, CDR1 is SEHNR and CDR2 is FQNEAQ (reference sequence). The CDR3, as DNA: TGTGCCAGCAGCTTAGTATCGTCTGAAGCTTTCTTT. This sequence encodes CASSLVSSEAFF. The variable domain in full, completed from reference TRBV7-9 and TRBJ1-1, reads DTGVSQNPRHKITKRGQNVTFRCDPISEHNRLYWYRQTLGQGPEFLTYFQNEAQLEKSRLLSDRFSAERPKGSFSTLEIQRTEQGDSAMYLCASSLVSSEAFFGQGTRLTVV.

This chain uses TRBV5-1 with TRBJ2-3; 9 nucleotides align to TRBD2. The CDR3 covers 15 residues. The J segment lost 10 bases and the V segment lost 4 bases, leaving 13 bases of the junction unmatched. Germline lookup yields CDR1 SGHRS and CDR2 YFSETQ. The CDR3 bases are TGCGCCAGCAGCGCCGGGACTAGCCCCACCCAACCGCAGTATTTT. This codes for CASSAGTSPTQPQYF.

This clone appeared a few times. The rearrangement joins TRBV18 to TRBJ1-6; D is unclear. The CDR3 extends over 14 amino acids. Germline-derived CDR1 and CDR2 are KGHSH and LQKENI. Trimming pared 1 base from V and 7 bases from J, leaving 8 bases between. As DNA, the CDR3 is TGTGCCAGCTCACCACAGGAGGGAAATTCACCCCTCCACTTT. Its protein is CASSPQEGNSPLHF.

This chain uses TRBV11-2 with TRBJ2-7; tentatively, D is TRBD1 (5 bases). V was trimmed by 5 bases and J by 6 bases, leaving 14 bases between them. The CDR3 runs 13 residues. Looked up from germline, CDR1 is SGHAT and CDR2 is FQNNGV. DNA for the CDR3: TGTGCCAGCAGCACCAGGGCTCCCTCCGAGCAGTACTTC. As protein: CASSTRAPSEQYF.

The gene calls are TRBV19 and TRBJ1-1, with D possibly matching TRBD1 (5 bases). V lost 0 bases, J lost 1 base, and 9 bases lay in between. The CDR3 has 15 amino acids. CDR1 and CDR2 (germline): LNHDA, SQIVND (reference sequence). CDR3 amino acids: CASSIETGGNTEAFF. For the CDR3, the DNA is TGTGCCAGTAGTATAGAAACAGGTGGGAACACTGAAGCTTTCTTT.

V usage is TRBV11-2 and J usage is TRBJ1-2, with 7 bases identical to TRBD1. The CDR3 is 13 amino acids. Trimming cost V 5 bases and J 5 bases; bases outside gene matches: 5. Germline-derived CDR1 and CDR2 are SGHAT and FQNNGV. Here the CDR3 DNA reads TGTGCCAGCAGCCCGGGGACAGATTATGGCTACACCTTC. Protein product: CASSPGTDYGYTF.

This clone came up a few times. The DNA of the CDR3 is TGTGCCAGCAGCGTAGGGTTTGGGGGGGGTGCCAACGAGCAGTACTTC. It translates to CASSVGFGGGANEQYF. The chain recombines TRBV9 with TRBJ2-7; 7 positions match TRBD2. Germline V CDR1 and CDR2: SGDLS, YYNGEE. With V trimmed by 0 bases and J by 5 bases, 11 bases remained unmatched. The CDR3 contains 16 residues.

The CDR3: CASSVGRGASYEQYF. The CDR3, as DNA: TGTGCCAGCAGCGTAGGGCGTGGGGCCTCCTACGAGCAGTACTTC. The chain carries TRBV9 and TRBJ2-7, with D perhaps TRBD1 (5 bases). The CDR3 sequence is 15 residues long. V lost 0 bases and J 0 bases, leaving 10 bases between the germline ends. The germline gives CDR1 SGDLS, CDR2 YYNGEE.

This rearrangement joins TRBV6-1 to TRBJ1-5; 8 bases are a match to TRBD1. The germline gives CDR1 MNHNS, CDR2 SASEGT. The CDR3 consists of 15 residues. The junction had 6 bases not matched to a gene; V was cut back by 5 bases and J by 3 bases. CDR3 loop: CASSPQGGYNQPQHF. The CDR3 DNA reads as TGTGCCAGCAGTCCACAGGGGGGATACAATCAGCCCCAGCATTTT.

This CDR3 reads CASSKGRGLAISSYEQYF. The CDR3 bases are TGTGCCAGCAGCAAAGGGCGGGGACTAGCGATAAGTTCCTACGAGCAGTACTTC. V usage is TRBV21-1 and J usage is TRBJ2-7; TRBD2 is the table's D call and was not checked against the DNA. TRBV21-1 is given as a pseudogene. This CDR3 is 18 amino acids long.

This rearrangement joins TRBV7-3 to TRBJ1-1, with D unclear. V was cut by 5 bases and J by 0 bases, with 7 bases left in between. This CDR3 spans 13 amino acids. Germline lookup yields CDR1 SGHTA and CDR2 FQGTGA. The CDR3 is CASSTTMNTEAFF. Written as DNA, the CDR3 is TGTGCCAGCAGCACAACCATGAACACTGAAGCTTTCTTT.

This rearrangement joins TRBV6-6 to TRBJ2-5; 7 bases line up with TRBD2. Judging by the DNA end, TRBJ2-7 fits better; the J call may be wrong. The CDR3 has 12 residues. CDR1 is MNHNY and CDR2 is SVGAGI in the germline V gene (reference sequence). CDR3 sequence: CASGRGSYEQYF. In DNA form, the CDR3 reads TGTGCCAGCGGGCGGGGGTCCTACGAGCAGTACTTC.

The CDR3 reads CAWSAGHPEKLFF. The DNA of the CDR3 is TGTGCCTGGAGTGCCGGACACCCCGAAAAACTGTTTTTT. The chain combines TRBV30 with TRBJ1-4; D possibly corresponds to TRBD1 (5 bases). The CDR3 loop spans 13 amino acids. Germline loops: CDR1 GTSNPN, CDR2 SVGIG (reference sequence). V was cut by 1 base and J by 8 bases, with 11 bases left in between. The full variable domain, its missing parts supplied by reference TRBV30 and TRBJ1-4, is SQTIHQWPATLVQPVGSPLSLECTVEGTSNPNLYWYRQAAGRGLQLLFYSVGIGQISSEVPQNLSASRPQDRQFILSSKKLLLSDSGFYLCAWSAGHPEKLFFGSGTQLSVL.

The chain recombines TRBV29-1 with TRBJ2-3; D is unresolved. From germline, CDR1 is SQVTM and CDR2 ANQGSEA. There are 13 residues in the CDR3. V shed 6 bases and J shed 0 bases, with 10 bases lying between them. CDR3 DNA: TGCAGCGTCGCATACATCAGCACAGATACGCAGTATTTT. Amino acid sequence: CSVAYISTDTQYF.

This chain links TRBV11-2 with TRBJ2-3; 8 nucleotides align to TRBD2. The CDR3 consists of 14 residues. The junction had 4 bases not matched to a gene; V was cut back by 8 bases and J by 0 bases. CDR1 and CDR2 (germline): SGHAT, FQNNGV. CDR3 nucleotide sequence: TGTGCCAGCGGGAAGCGGGGGAGCACAGATACGCAGTATTTT. This sequence encodes CASGKRGSTDTQYF.